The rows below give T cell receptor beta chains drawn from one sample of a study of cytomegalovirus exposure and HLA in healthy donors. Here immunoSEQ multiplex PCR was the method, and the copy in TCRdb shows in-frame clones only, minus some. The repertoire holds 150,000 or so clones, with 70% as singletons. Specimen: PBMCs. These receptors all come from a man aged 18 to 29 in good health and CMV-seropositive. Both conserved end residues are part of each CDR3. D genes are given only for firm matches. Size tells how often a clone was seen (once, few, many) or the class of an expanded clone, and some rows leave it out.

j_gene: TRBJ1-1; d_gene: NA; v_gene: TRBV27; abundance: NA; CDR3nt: TGTGCCAGCACCATAAGGGGGGGACGGCCCTCTGAAGCTTTCTTT; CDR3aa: CASTIRGGRPSEAFF
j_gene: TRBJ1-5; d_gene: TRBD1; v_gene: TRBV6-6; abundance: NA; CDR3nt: TGTGCCAGCAGGACCTCCGGGACAGGGGACCAGCCCCAGCATTTT; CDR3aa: CASRTSGTGDQPQHF
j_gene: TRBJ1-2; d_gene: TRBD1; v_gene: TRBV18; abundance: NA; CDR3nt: TGTGCCAGCTCACCACCCCGGACAGGGTGGGATGGCTACACCTTC; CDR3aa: CASSPPRTGWDGYTF
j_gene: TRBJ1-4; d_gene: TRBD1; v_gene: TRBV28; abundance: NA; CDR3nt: TGTGCCAGCAGTGGACAGGGTCTTGGGGAAAAACTGTTTTTT; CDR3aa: CASSGQGLGEKLFF
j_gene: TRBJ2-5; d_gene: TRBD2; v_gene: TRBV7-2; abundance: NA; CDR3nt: TGTGCCAGCAGCAGCGGGGGGGAGACCCAGTACTTC; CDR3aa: CASSSGGETQYF
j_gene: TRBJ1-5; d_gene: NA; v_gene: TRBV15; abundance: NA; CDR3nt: TGTGCCACCAGCAGAGACGCAGGGCTTCAGCCCCAGCATTTT; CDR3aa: CATSRDAGLQPQHF
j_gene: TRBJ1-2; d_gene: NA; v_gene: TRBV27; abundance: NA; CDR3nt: TGTGCCAGCAGTTACCGACAGAACACTAACTATGGCTACACCTTC; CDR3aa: CASSYRQNTNYGYTF
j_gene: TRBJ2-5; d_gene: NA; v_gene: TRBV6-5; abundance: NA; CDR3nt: TGTGCCAGCGCTACGGGCCGGGAGATCCAAGAGACCCAGTACTTC; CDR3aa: CASATGREIQETQYF
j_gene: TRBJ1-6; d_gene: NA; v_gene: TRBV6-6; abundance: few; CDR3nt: TGTGCCAGCAGTCCCAGGGGTAGCGATTCACCCCTCCACTTT; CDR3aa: CASSPRGSDSPLHF
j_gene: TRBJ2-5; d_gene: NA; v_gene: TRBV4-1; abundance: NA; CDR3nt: TGCGCCAGCAGCCAAGGTAGGGGCTTCCAAGAGACCCAGTACTTC; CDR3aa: CASSQGRGFQETQYF
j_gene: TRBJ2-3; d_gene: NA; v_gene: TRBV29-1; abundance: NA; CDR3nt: TGCAGCGTTGAAGATTTACGGGAGAGCCCAGATACGCAGTATTTT; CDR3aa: CSVEDLRESPDTQYF
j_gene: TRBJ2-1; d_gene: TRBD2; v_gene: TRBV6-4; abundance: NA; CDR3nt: TGTGCCAGCAGTGACTCACTAGCGGGAGCTAATGAGCAGTTCTTC; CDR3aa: CASSDSLAGANEQFF
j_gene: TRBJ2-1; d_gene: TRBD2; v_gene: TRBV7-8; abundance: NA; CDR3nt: TGTGCCAGCAGCTTAACGGGGACTAGGGGTGGGGAGCAGTTCTTC; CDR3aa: CASSLTGTRGGEQFF
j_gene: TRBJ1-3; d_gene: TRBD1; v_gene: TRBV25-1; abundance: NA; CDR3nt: TGTGCCAGCAGTCGAACAGGGGGAGGAAACACCATATATTTT; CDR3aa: CASSRTGGGNTIYF
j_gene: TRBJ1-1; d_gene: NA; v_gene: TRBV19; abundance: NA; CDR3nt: TGTGCCAGTAGTATAGGCCCGGACAGAACGAACACTGAAGCTTTCTTT; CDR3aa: CASSIGPDRTNTEAFF
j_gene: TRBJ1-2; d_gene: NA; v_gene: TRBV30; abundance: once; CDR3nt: TGTGCCTGGAGTTACCAGAACTATGGCTACACCTTC; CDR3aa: CAWSYQNYGYTF
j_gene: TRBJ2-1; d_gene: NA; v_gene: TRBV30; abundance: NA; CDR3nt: TGTGCCTGGAGTGTAGGTTCAGGGAAATACAATGAGCAGTTCTTC; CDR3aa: CAWSVGSGKYNEQFF
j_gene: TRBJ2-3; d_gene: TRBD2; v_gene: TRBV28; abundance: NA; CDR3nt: TGTGCCAGCAGTTCGCCCAACCCACCTAGCGGGAATCCAGATACGCAGTATTTT; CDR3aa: CASSSPNPPSGNPDTQYF
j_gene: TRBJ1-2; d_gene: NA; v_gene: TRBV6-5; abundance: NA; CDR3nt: TGTGCCAGCAGTTCCCTTTCCAGCTATGGCTACACCTTC; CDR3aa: CASSSLSSYGYTF
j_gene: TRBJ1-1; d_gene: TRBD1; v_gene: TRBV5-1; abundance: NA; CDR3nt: TGCGCCAGCAGCTTGGTGGGCGGACAGGTGAACACTGAAGCTTTCTTT; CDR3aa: CASSLVGGQVNTEAFF
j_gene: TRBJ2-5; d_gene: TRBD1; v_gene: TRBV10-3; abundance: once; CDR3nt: TGTGCCATCAGGGGGACAGAGTACCAAGAGACCCAGTACTTC; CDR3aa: CAIRGTEYQETQYF
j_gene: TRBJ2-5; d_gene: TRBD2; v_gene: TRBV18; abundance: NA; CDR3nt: TGTGCCAGCTCACCCCCGAACCGGGGGGACGAGACCCAGTACTTC; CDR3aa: CASSPPNRGDETQYF
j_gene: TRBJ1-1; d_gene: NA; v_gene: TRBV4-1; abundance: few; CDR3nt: TGCGCCAGCAGCCAAGCTTTTAGCAGGGGATTGAACACTGAAGCTTTCTTT; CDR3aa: CASSQAFSRGLNTEAFF
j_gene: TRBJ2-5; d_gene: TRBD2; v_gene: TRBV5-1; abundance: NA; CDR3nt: TGCGCCAGCACCCTGGGAGCGGGGGGCTTTTGGCAGACCCAGTACTTC; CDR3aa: CASTLGAGGFWQTQYF
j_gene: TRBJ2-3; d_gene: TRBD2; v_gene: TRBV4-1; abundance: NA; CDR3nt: TGCGCCAGCAGCCGAATGACTAGCGGGGGCACAGATACGCAGTATTTT; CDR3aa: CASSRMTSGGTDTQYF
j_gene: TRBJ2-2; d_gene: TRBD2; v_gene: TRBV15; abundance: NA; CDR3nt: TGTGCCACCAGCAGAGATGGAGGACTAGTAACCGGGGAGCTGTTTTTT; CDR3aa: CATSRDGGLVTGELFF
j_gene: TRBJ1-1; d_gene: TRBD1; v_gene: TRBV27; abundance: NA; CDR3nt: TGTGCCAGCCATAGGGGGCGCGCCACTGAAGCTTTCTTT; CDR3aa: CASHRGRATEAFF
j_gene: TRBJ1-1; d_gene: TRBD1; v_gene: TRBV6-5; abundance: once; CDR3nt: TGTGCCAGCAGACGGGGACAGATGAACACTGAAGCTTTCTTT; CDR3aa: CASRRGQMNTEAFF
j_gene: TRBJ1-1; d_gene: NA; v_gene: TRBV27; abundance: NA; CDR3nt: TGTGCCAGCAGTTTTATGAAGGGAGGGGAAGCTTTCTTT; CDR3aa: CASSFMKGGEAFF
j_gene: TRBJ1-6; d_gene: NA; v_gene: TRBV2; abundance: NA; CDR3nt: TGTGCCAGCAGTATAGGACAGTTTAATTCACCCCTCCACTTT; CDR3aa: CASSIGQFNSPLHF
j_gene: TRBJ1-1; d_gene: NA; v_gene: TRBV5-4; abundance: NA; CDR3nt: TGTGCCAGCAGCCCAGTGAGGGCTGGGGACACTGAAGCTTTCTTT; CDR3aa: CASSPVRAGDTEAFF
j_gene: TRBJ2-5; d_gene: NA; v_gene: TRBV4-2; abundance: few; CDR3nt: TGTGCCAGCAGCCGAGAAAGGGGCCGGGAGACCCAGTACTTC; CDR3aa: CASSRERGRETQYF
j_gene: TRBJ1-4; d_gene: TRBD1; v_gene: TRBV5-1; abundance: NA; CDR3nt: TGCGCCAGCAGCTTGGTTACGGGCGGGACAGGGAATAGTGAAAAACTGTTTTTT; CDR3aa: CASSLVTGGTGNSEKLFF
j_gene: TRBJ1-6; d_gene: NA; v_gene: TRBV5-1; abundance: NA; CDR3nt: TGCGCCAGCCAGGACACAGAGGAGTCACCCCTCCACTTT; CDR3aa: CASQDTEESPLHF
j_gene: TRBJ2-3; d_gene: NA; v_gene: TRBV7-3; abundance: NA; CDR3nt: TGTGCCAGCAGCTCATCCACAGGGGATACGCAGTATTTT; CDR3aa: CASSSSTGDTQYF
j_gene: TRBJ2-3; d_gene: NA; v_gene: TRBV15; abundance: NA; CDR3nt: TGTGCCACCAGCAGAGATATCGGCAGGGCGACAGATACGCAGTATTTT; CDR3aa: CATSRDIGRATDTQYF
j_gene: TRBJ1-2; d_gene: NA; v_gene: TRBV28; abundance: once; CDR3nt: TGTGCCAGCAGGGGGGTCGGATCGGGAGACAGCTATGGCTACACCTTC; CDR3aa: CASRGVGSGDSYGYTF
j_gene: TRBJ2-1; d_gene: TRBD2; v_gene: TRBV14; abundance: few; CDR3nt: TGTGCCAGCATGGGGGGGTACAATGAGCAGTTCTTC; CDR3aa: CASMGGYNEQFF
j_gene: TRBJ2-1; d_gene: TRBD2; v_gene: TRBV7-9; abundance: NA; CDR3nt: TGTGCCAGCAGCTACCTGGGGCTAGCGGAATACAATGAGCAGTTCTTC; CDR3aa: CASSYLGLAEYNEQFF
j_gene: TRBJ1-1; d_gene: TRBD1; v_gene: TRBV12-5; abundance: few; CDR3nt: TGTGCTAGTGAGCCGGGACAGGGAGGCCCTGAAGCTTTCTTT; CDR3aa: CASEPGQGGPEAFF
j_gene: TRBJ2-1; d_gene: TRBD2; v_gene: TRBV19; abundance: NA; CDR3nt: TGTGCCAGTAGTAAAACTAGCGGGAGTTTTAGTGAGCAGTTCTTC; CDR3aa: CASSKTSGSFSEQFF
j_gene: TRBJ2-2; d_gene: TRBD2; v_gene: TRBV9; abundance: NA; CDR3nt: TGTGCCAGCAGCCCTACCAGCGGGGGGGGTCCCATTGGGGAGCTGTTTTTT; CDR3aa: CASSPTSGGGPIGELFF
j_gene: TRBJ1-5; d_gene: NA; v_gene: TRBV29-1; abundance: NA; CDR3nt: TGCAGCGTTGAATTAGGGGGCAATCAGCCCCAGCATTTT; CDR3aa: CSVELGGNQPQHF
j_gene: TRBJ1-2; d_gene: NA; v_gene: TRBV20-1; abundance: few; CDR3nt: TGCAGTGCTAGGGACAGCTATGGCTACACCTTC; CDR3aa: CSARDSYGYTF
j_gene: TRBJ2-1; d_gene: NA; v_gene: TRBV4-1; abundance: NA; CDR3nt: TGCGCCAGCAGCCAAGAGGCCGACAGTTACAATGAGCAGTTCTTC; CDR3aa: CASSQEADSYNEQFF
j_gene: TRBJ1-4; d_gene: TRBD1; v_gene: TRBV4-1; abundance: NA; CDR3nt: TGCGCCAGCAGCCAAGGGAAGACAGGGGGAGATGAAAAACTGTTTTTT; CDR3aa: CASSQGKTGGDEKLFF
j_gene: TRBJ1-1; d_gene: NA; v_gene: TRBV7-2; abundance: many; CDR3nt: TGTGCCAGCAGCCCACGAACAGCCAGGGACAATGAAGCTTTCTTT; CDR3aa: CASSPRTARDNEAFF